The 7 T cell receptor beta chains below come from one sample, sequenced in a study of blood T cell repertoires in COVID-19. The data were produced by immunoSEQ multiplex PCR, yet TCRdb's version contains in-frame clones alone and is incomplete. The top ten clones hold around 1.2% of a sample with about 210,000 clones, roughly nine tenths of them seen once. Specimen: peripheral blood. The receptor source for this set is a man aged 25-45 years with acute or convalescent COVID-19.

J is TRBJ1-3 and V is TRBV19; unclear D gene. V was pared by 10 bases and J by 0 bases, with 16 bases between. The CDR3 has 15 residues. In germline, CDR1 is LNHDA, CDR2 SQIVND (reference sequence). The DNA for the CDR3 is TGTGCCACTAGGGCCGCGCGCGGCTCTGGAAACACCATATATTTT. This codes for CATRAARGSGNTIYF.

The chain recombines TRBV7-9 with TRBJ2-3; D may be TRBD2 (5 bases). The V gene lost 5 bases and the J gene lost 2 bases, with 11 bases spanning the gap. CDR1 and CDR2 (germline): SEHNR, FQNEAQ (reference sequence). The CDR3 contains 14 residues. CDR3 protein: CASSPLGVTDTQYF. In DNA form, the CDR3 reads TGTGCCAGCAGCCCTTTGGGAGTCACAGATACGCAGTATTTT.

This rearrangement joins TRBV28 to TRBJ2-1; D may be TRBD1 (6 bases). In germline, CDR1 is MDHEN, CDR2 SYDVKM. This CDR3 comprises 14 residues. Trimming removed 6 bases from V and 7 bases from J, with 16 bases in between. CDR3 bases: TGTGCCAGCAGCTCAACAGGGAAGGGGAATGAGCAGTTCTTC. Translation: CASSSTGKGNEQFF.

V and J are TRBV28 and TRBJ1-5; D gene uncertain. The CDR3 extends over 13 amino acids. Trimming left V 7 bases short and J 4 bases short, with 11 bases between. The germline gives CDR1 MDHEN, CDR2 SYDVKM. CDR3 residues: CASTRERNQPQHF. The CDR3 region has the DNA TGTGCCAGCACCCGGGAACGAAATCAGCCCCAGCATTTT.

The V call is TRBV6-5, the J call TRBJ1-3; 7 nucleotides agree with TRBD1. Germline CDR1 is MNHEY and CDR2 is SVGAGI. V trimming: 2 bases; J trimming: 4 bases; junction bases outside the gene matches: 2. CDR3 length: 14 amino acids. This CDR3 reads CASSYATGGNTIYF. CDR3 nucleotide sequence: TGTGCCAGCAGTTACGCGACAGGGGGAAACACCATATATTTT.

The gene calls are TRBV27 and TRBJ1-2; D is ambiguous. The V and J ends lost 5 bases and 4 bases respectively, with 8 bases between them. Germline CDR1 is MNHEY and CDR2 is SMNVEV (reference sequence). The CDR3 is 12 amino acids. CDR3 protein: CASSTRGYGYTF. The CDR3 DNA reads TGTGCCAGCAGTACACGAGGCTATGGCTACACCTTC.

The V and J genes are TRBV18 and TRBJ1-5; D is ambiguous. Trimming cost V 2 bases and J 8 bases, with 13 bases left between them. The germline V gene has CDR1 KGHSH and CDR2 LQKENI. The CDR3 loop spans 14 amino acids. Here the CDR3 DNA reads TGTGCCAGCTCACCATCTGACCGGCGGGAGCCCCAGCATTTT. Amino acid sequence: CASSPSDRREPQHF.